Listed here are 31 T cell receptor beta chains from one sample, sequenced in a study of shared clonotypes between healthy human individuals. The data were produced by immunoSEQ multiplex PCR, yet TCRdb's version contains in-frame clones alone and is incomplete. Here the sample spans 2 million to 2.5 million clones, about 95% being singletons. It was CD45RO-negative cells, positively selected for CCR7, that made up naive CD8 cells, with terminally differentiated effector memory CD45RA+ cells excluded. The sequencing input was naive CD8+ T cells sorted from blood. Every receptor here comes from a man aged 18 to 29 in good health.

Note on this clone: The sample holds other DNA sequences that translate to the same CDR3. The rearrangement links TRBV4-1 to TRBJ2-7; 9 bases line up with TRBD2. This CDR3 has 15 amino acids. Losses at the gene ends were 1 base for V and 0 bases for J; bases not matched to a gene: 1. Germline V gene sequence: CDR1 MGHRA, CDR2 YSYEKL. DNA for the CDR3: TGCGCCAGCAGCCAAGGAGCGGGGGGCTCCTACGAGCAGTACTTC. This encodes CASSQGAGGSYEQYF.

The V gene is TRBV4-1, the J gene TRBJ2-6; 8 bases line up with TRBD2. Germline lookup yields CDR1 MGHRA and CDR2 YSYEKL. The CDR3 length is 17 residues. V trimming: 5 bases; J trimming: 2 bases; junction bases outside the gene matches: 8. The DNA of the CDR3 is TGCGCCAGCAGCGAAGTAGCGGGAAACCCTGGGGCCAACGTCCTGACTTTC. Translation gives CASSEVAGNPGANVLTF.

This chain uses TRBV27 with TRBJ2-7, with 13 bases identical to TRBD2. V lost 8 bases to trimming and J lost 3 bases; unmatched junction nucleotides: 7. This CDR3 has 15 residues. Per the germline V gene, CDR1 is MNHEY and CDR2 is SMNVEV (reference sequence). The CDR3 DNA follows: TGTGCCAGCCGTAGGACTAGCGGGGGAGACTACGAGCAGTACTTC. Amino acid sequence: CASRRTSGGDYEQYF.

The chain employs TRBV7-6 and TRBJ2-1; the D gene is possibly TRBD1 (6 bases). Deletions cut 3 bases from V and 3 bases from J, with 9 bases between. The length of the CDR3 is 14 residues. The germline V gene encodes CDR1 SGHVS and CDR2 FNYEAQ. The DNA for the CDR3 is TGTGCCAGCAGCTTGCAGGGGCTCTACAATGAGCAGTTCTTC. Translating it yields CASSLQGLYNEQFF.

This chain uses TRBV4-1 with TRBJ2-3; maybe TRBD2 (7 bases). The CDR3 covers 16 residues. The V end was cut by 4 bases, the J end by 0 bases, with 14 bases between. In germline, CDR1 is MGHRA, CDR2 YSYEKL. The CDR3 loop is CASSLGGGQSTDTQYF. CDR3 DNA sequence: TGCGCCAGCAGCCTAGGGGGAGGGCAAAGCACAGATACGCAGTATTTT.

The V gene is TRBV13, the J gene TRBJ1-1, with D maybe TRBD1 (5 bases). Trimming pared 1 base from V and 1 base from J, leaving 10 bases between. From germline, CDR1 is PRHDT and CDR2 FYEKMQ (reference sequence). The CDR3 spans 15 residues. The CDR3 reads CASSLVGHGNTEAFF. The DNA for the CDR3 is TGTGCCAGCAGCTTAGTAGGACACGGGAACACTGAAGCTTTCTTT.

In its sample, this clone was seen once. The chain joins TRBV5-6 to TRBJ2-7, with 7 nucleotides matching TRBD1. CDR1 SGHDT and CDR2 YYEEEE come from the germline V gene. This CDR3 region has 13 residues. V shed 5 bases and J 2 bases; nucleotides not matched to a gene: 4. CDR3 sequence: CASRRGQAYEQYF. The CDR3 coding sequence is TGTGCCAGCAGACGCGGACAGGCCTACGAGCAGTACTTC.

The chain combines TRBV5-1 with TRBJ2-1; D remains unclear. The ends were cut back, 0 bases at V and 4 bases at J, with 8 bases in the middle. CDR1 SGHRS and CDR2 YFSETQ come from the germline V gene. The CDR3 loop spans 14 amino acids. The CDR3 DNA is TGCGCCAGCAGCTTGGGGCAGGAGTACAATGAGCAGTTCTTC. Its protein product is CASSLGQEYNEQFF.

This chain links TRBV10-2 with TRBJ2-3, with 9 bases identical to TRBD2. The CDR3 totals 15 residues. Trimming took 5 bases from V and 3 from J; bases not matched to a gene: 6. Germline V gene data show CDR1 as WSHSY and CDR2 as SAAADI. The DNA of the CDR3 is TGCGCCAGCAGTCCCCCTAGCGGGAAGACAGATACGCAGTATTTT. Its protein product is CASSPPSGKTDTQYF.

The chain employs TRBV5-1 and TRBJ2-1, with 10 positions matching TRBD2. This CDR3 has 16 residues. Germline V CDR1 and CDR2: SGHRS, YFSETQ. V was pared by 0 bases and J by 5 bases, with 5 bases of the junction left unmatched. This CDR3 is CASSLASGREDNEQFF. The CDR3 DNA reads TGCGCCAGCAGCTTGGCCAGCGGGAGGGAAGACAATGAGCAGTTCTTC.

This chain links TRBV11-2 with TRBJ2-7; the match to TRBD1 covers 7 bases. This CDR3 is 15 amino acids long. V was pared by 0 bases and J by 3 bases, with 5 bases of the junction left unmatched. Germline V gives CDR1 SGHAT, CDR2 FQNNGV. CDR3 in amino acids: CASSLEPGQHYEQYF. CDR3 nucleotide sequence: TGTGCCAGCAGCTTAGAACCGGGACAGCACTACGAGCAGTACTTC.

The rearrangement uses TRBV2 and TRBJ1-6; D is unresolved. V dropped 2 bases and J dropped 0 bases, with 8 bases sitting between them. The CDR3 spans 16 residues. The germline gives CDR1 SNHLY, CDR2 FYNNEI. In DNA, the CDR3 is TGTGCCAGCAGTGAATTTGAGGGCTCCTATAATTCACCCCTCCACTTT. Its translation is CASSEFEGSYNSPLHF.

The gene calls are TRBV10-3 and TRBJ2-3; D unresolved. Trimming cost V 8 bases and J 3 bases, with 9 bases left between them. The length of the CDR3 is 12 residues. Looked up from germline, CDR1 is ENHRY and CDR2 is SYGVKD. Here the CDR3 reads CAIGWATDTQYF. CDR3 nucleotides: TGTGCCATCGGGTGGGCGACAGATACGCAGTATTTT.

The chain carries TRBV7-6 and TRBJ2-7; D is uncertain. The CDR3 runs to 14 residues. Per the germline V gene, CDR1 is SGHVS and CDR2 is FNYEAQ. Trimming stripped 0 bases from V and 4 bases from J, with 10 bases between. Here the CDR3 reads CASSLAPVEYEQYF. CDR3 coding DNA: TGTGCCAGCAGCTTAGCACCCGTCGAGTACGAGCAGTACTTC.

With respect to this clone: The same CDR3 arises from other DNA sequences in this sample as well. The chain combines TRBV4-3 with TRBJ2-7; D gene uncertain. This CDR3 has 14 residues. Germline V lookup: CDR1 LGHNA, CDR2 YSLEER. Trimming cost V 0 bases and J 1 base, with 7 bases left between them. The CDR3 sequence: CASSQDRGSYEQYF. The DNA for the CDR3 is TGCGCCAGCAGCCAAGACCGTGGGTCCTACGAGCAGTACTTC.

V usage is TRBV10-1 and J usage is TRBJ2-5; 11 nucleotides agree with TRBD1. The germline CDR1 and CDR2 sequences are WNHNN and SYGVQD (reference sequence). The V gene end was trimmed by 0 bases and the J gene end by 5 bases; junction bases not matched to a gene: 8. The CDR3 totals 17 residues. The CDR3 loop reads CASSESWDRGRIETQYF. The CDR3 nucleotides read TGCGCCAGCAGTGAGTCTTGGGACAGGGGGAGGATCGAGACCCAGTACTTC.

The chain couples TRBV30 to TRBJ2-1; D uncertain. Germline-derived CDR1 and CDR2 are GTSNPN and SVGIG (reference sequence). Trimming left V 4 bases short and J 8 bases short, with 18 bases between. The CDR3 runs to 14 residues. The CDR3 here is CAWTTASLFDEQFF. CDR3 nucleotides: TGTGCCTGGACCACCGCGTCGCTTTTCGATGAGCAGTTCTTC.

The V call is TRBV5-6, the J call TRBJ1-1; TRBD1 matches 7 bases. Unmatched junction bases numbered 8, after V lost 6 bases and J lost 3 bases. This CDR3 region has 14 residues. CDR1 and CDR2 from the germline V gene are SGHDT and YYEEEE. DNA of the CDR3: TGTGCCAGCAACCAGGGGGGTTACTACACTGAAGCTTTCTTT. Translation: CASNQGGYYTEAFF.

With respect to this clone: Different DNA sequences within this sample yield the same CDR3. The J gene is TRBJ1-6, the V gene TRBV27; tentative D call: TRBD1 (5 bases). Germline V lookup: CDR1 MNHEY, CDR2 SMNVEV (reference sequence). The V and J ends lost 3 bases and 10 bases respectively, with 10 bases between them. CDR3 length equals 13 residues. DNA of the CDR3: TGTGCCAGCAGTTTGGGTAGGGGATCACCCCTCCACTTT. Protein: CASSLGRGSPLHF.

The V call is TRBV10-2, the J call TRBJ2-2; weak D call: TRBD1 (5 bases). The CDR3 has 12 residues. V was shortened by 4 bases and J by 6 bases, with 6 bases between the two germline ends. In germline, CDR1 is WSHSY, CDR2 SAAADI. CDR3 amino acids: CASSVRAGELFF. The CDR3, as DNA: TGCGCCAGCAGTGTCAGGGCCGGGGAGCTGTTTTTT.

The chain has TRBV5-6 and TRBJ2-5, with 9 bases that match TRBD2. Germline loops: CDR1 SGHDT, CDR2 YYEEEE. The CDR3 covers 17 residues. Losses at the gene ends were 0 bases for V and 5 bases for J; bases not matched to a gene: 11. This CDR3 is CASSLATAGGPYETQYF. For the CDR3, the DNA is TGTGCCAGCAGCTTGGCGACAGCGGGGGGACCTTACGAGACCCAGTACTTC.

The chain employs TRBV28 and TRBJ2-7, with no clear D. This CDR3 has 12 residues. Germline loops: CDR1 MDHEN, CDR2 SYDVKM. Trimming left V 4 bases short and J 4 bases short, with 8 bases between. This chain's CDR3 is CASSSARYEQYF. The DNA of the CDR3 is TGTGCCAGCAGTTCAGCCAGATACGAGCAGTACTTC.

Turning to this clone: Other DNA sequences in this sample translate to the same CDR3. Written as DNA, the CDR3 is TGTGCCAGCAGCTTAGCCGGGGGTGGGAACACTGAAGCTTTCTTT. Amino acid sequence: CASSLAGGGNTEAFF. The rearrangement joins TRBV7-9 to TRBJ1-1; D possibly corresponds to TRBD1 (5 bases). V lost 0 bases to trimming and J lost 1 base, with 9 bases between them. This CDR3 region has 15 residues. Germline V gives CDR1 SEHNR, CDR2 FQNEAQ (reference sequence).

About this clone: The same CDR3 is also encoded by other DNA sequences in this sample. The rearrangement uses TRBV11-2 and TRBJ2-7; no clear D. CDR3 length: 13 residues. Germline loops: CDR1 SGHAT, CDR2 FQNNGV. Trimming took 0 bases from V and 2 from J, leaving 5 bases between them. CDR3 residues: CASSLEPTYEQYF. The CDR3 nucleotides are TGTGCCAGCAGCTTAGAACCGACCTACGAGCAGTACTTC.

This clone showed up just once. Other DNA variants within this sample encode the same CDR3. CDR3 region: CASSRLLQETQYF. In DNA, the CDR3 is TGCGCCAGCAGCCGACTCCTACAAGAGACCCAGTACTTC. The chain is built from TRBV4-3 and TRBJ2-5; no firm D call. The V end lost 4 bases, the J end lost 2 bases, and 8 bases lay between the germline ends. In germline, CDR1 is LGHNA, CDR2 YSLEER. CDR3 length equals 13 residues.

This clone was picked up a small number of times. This chain joins TRBV7-8 and TRBJ1-5; D uncertain. V was clipped by 5 bases and J by 0 bases, with 2 bases between them. The CDR3 spans 12 residues. Per the germline V gene, CDR1 is SGHVS and CDR2 is FQNEAQ. CDR3 DNA sequence: TGTGCCAGCAGCCCTAGCAATCAGCCCCAGCATTTT. Protein sequence: CASSPSNQPQHF.

This clone was picked up one time. CDR3 DNA sequence: TGTGCCAGCATGAAGGGGACGGGTTCCATTCTCTCCTACGAGCAGTACTTC. Residues: CASMKGTGSILSYEQYF. The chain recombines TRBV27 with TRBJ2-7; D may match TRBD1 or TRBD2 (5 bases each). The CDR3 sequence is 17 residues long. The germline V gene encodes CDR1 MNHEY and CDR2 SMNVEV (reference sequence). Trimming removed 7 bases from V and 0 bases from J, with 22 bases in between.

This chain connects TRBV11-2 to TRBJ2-1, with 9 positions matching TRBD1. The CDR3 is 17 residues long. Losses at the gene ends were 0 bases for V and 7 bases for J; bases not matched to a gene: 10. The V gene's germline CDR1 is SGHAT and CDR2 FQNNGV. The CDR3 sequence is CASSLETGTGLLNEQFF. As DNA, the CDR3 is TGTGCCAGCAGCTTAGAAACCGGGACAGGGCTATTAAATGAGCAGTTCTTC.

This clone came up once. The chain carries TRBV7-2 and TRBJ2-6; D is possibly TRBD1 (6 bases). Trimming removed 0 bases from V and 0 bases from J, with 18 bases in between. The V gene's germline CDR1 is SGHTA and CDR2 FQGNSA. This CDR3 region has 20 residues. Here the CDR3 DNA reads TGTGCCAGCAGCTTAGCAGGGCAGGGGACCTTCCTCTCTGGGGCCAACGTCCTGACTTTC. It yields the protein CASSLAGQGTFLSGANVLTF.

The CDR3 here is CASPLLGGAGAYEQYF. The CDR3 nucleotides read TGTGCCAGCCCGTTATTGGGGGGCGCGGGAGCCTACGAGCAGTACTTC. The rearrangement links TRBV27 to TRBJ2-7, with a tentative D call TRBD2 (7 bases). Germline CDR1 MNHEY, CDR2 SMNVEV (reference sequence). Deletions cut 8 bases from V and 2 bases from J, with 22 bases between. The CDR3 spans 16 residues.

The chain carries TRBV7-6 and TRBJ2-7, with unresolved D. Germline assignment: CDR1 SGHVS and CDR2 FNYEAQ. The CDR3 extends over 14 amino acids. V lost 1 base, J lost 5 bases, and 12 bases lay in between. The CDR3 here is CASSLGVEGDEQYF. DNA of the CDR3: TGTGCCAGCAGCTTAGGAGTCGAAGGAGACGAGCAGTACTTC.